This TCR beta chain was recovered during a study of blood T cell repertoires in COVID-19. Across the whole study: Samples representing acute and convalescent COVID-19 were sourced from the United States, Italy and Spain. From T cells, B-cell-depleted T cells, or PBMCs came the material, which was cDNA or gDNA.

Deletions cut 6 bases from V and 8 bases from J, with 11 bases between. Looked up from germline, CDR1 is MNHEY and CDR2 is SVGEGT. This CDR3 region has 12 residues. TCRdb's copy holds only in-frame clones and misses some; the assay was immunoSEQ multiplex PCR. Of a few hundred thousand clones listed, nearly 90% are singletons. This clone was picked up a small number of times. Followed over time, Seattle patients had been enrolled while infection was active. The specimen was peripheral blood. The chain is built from TRBV6-2 or TRBV6-3 and TRBJ1-3, with a weak D call TRBD1 (5 bases). This sequence originates from a woman in her sixties or seventies with COVID-19, enrolled during active disease. This CDR3 reads CASSSTGYTIYF. The CDR3 nucleotides are TGTGCCAGCAGCTCAACAGGCTACACCATATATTTT.